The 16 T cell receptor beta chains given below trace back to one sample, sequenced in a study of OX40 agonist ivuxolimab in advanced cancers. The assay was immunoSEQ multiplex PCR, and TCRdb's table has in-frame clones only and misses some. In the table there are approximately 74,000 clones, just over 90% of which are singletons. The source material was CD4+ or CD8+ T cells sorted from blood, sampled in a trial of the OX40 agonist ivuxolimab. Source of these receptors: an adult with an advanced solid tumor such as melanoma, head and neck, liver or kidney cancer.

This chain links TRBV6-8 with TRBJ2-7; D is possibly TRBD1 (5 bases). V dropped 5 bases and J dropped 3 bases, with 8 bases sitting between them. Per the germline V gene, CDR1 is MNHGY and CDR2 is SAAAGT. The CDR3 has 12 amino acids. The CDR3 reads CASSTDSYEQYF. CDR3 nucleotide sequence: TGTGCCAGCAGTACCGACAGCTACGAGCAGTACTTC.

The CDR3, as DNA: TGTGCCAGTAGTATGACAGGGGGCTTCATCTCCTACGAGCAGTACTTC. Residues: CASSMTGGFISYEQYF. The J gene is TRBJ2-7, the V gene TRBV19; TRBD1 aligns across 10 bases. The germline gives CDR1 LNHDA, CDR2 SQIVND (reference sequence). CDR3 size: 16 residues. Unmatched junction bases numbered 5, after V lost 3 bases and J lost 0 bases.

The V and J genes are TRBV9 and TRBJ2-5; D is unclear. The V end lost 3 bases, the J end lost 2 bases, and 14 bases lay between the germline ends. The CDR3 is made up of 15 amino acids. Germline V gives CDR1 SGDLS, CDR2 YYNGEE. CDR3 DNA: TGTGCCAGCAGCGACGGGCAATCACTGCAAGAGACCCAGTACTTC. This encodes CASSDGQSLQETQYF.

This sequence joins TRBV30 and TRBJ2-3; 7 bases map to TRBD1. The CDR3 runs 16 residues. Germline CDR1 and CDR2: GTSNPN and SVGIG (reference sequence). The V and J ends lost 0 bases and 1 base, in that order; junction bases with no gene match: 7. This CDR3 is CAWSVLRTGRTDTQYF. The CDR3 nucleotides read TGTGCCTGGAGTGTACTTAGGACAGGACGCACAGATACGCAGTATTTT.

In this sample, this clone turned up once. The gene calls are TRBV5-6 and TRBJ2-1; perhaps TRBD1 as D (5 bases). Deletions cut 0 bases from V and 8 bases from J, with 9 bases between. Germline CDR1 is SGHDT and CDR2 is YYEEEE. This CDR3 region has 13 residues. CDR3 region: CASSLAQGDEQFF. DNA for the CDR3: TGTGCCAGCAGCTTGGCCCAGGGTGATGAGCAGTTCTTC.

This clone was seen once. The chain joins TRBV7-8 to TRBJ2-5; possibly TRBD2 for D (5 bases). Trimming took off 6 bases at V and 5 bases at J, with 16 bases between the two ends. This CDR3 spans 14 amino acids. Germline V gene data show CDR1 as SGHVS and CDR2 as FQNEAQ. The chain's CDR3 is CASRRTPTGETQYF. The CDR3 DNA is TGTGCCAGCAGAAGAACCCCCACGGGGGAGACCCAGTACTTC.

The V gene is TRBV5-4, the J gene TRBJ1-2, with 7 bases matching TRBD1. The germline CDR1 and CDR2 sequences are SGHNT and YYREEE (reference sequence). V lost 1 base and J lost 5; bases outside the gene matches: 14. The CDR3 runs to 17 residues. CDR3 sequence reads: CASSLPDDRVVLYGYTF. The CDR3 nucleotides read TGTGCCAGCAGCTTGCCCGATGACAGGGTGGTTTTGTATGGCTACACCTTC.

CDR3 in amino acids: CASSQRALGYEQYF. CDR3 in DNA: TGCGCCAGCAGCCAACGAGCTCTGGGCTACGAGCAGTACTTC. The chain recombines TRBV4-1 with TRBJ2-7; D is uncertain. The CDR3 contains 14 residues. V was pared by 2 bases and J by 3 bases, with 11 bases between. Germline CDR1 reads MGHRA; CDR2 reads YSYEKL.

The DNA of the CDR3 is TGTGCCAGCAGCTTAGCCACCTACGAGCAGTACTTC. Translating gives CASSLATYEQYF. The J gene is TRBJ2-7, the V gene TRBV11-2; no clear D. V was pared by 1 base and J by 2 bases, with 3 bases between. Germline V lookup: CDR1 SGHAT, CDR2 FQNNGV. The CDR3 runs to 12 residues.

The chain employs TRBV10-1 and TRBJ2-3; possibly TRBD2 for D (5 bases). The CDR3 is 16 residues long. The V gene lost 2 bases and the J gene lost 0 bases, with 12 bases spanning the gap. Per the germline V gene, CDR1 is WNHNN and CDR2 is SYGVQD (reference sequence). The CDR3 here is CASSEGGTASTDTQYF. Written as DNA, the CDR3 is TGCGCCAGCAGTGAGGGAGGCACCGCTAGCACAGATACGCAGTATTTT.

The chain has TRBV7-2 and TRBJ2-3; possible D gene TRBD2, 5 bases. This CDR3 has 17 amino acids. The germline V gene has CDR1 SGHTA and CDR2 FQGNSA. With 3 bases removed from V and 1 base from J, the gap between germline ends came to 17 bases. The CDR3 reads CASSLEYGGPGTDTQYF. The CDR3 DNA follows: TGTGCCAGCAGCTTGGAGTACGGCGGGCCCGGCACAGATACGCAGTATTTT.

The CDR3, as DNA: TGTGCCAGCAGTTTATCGAACAGGGTTAATGAAAAACTGTTTTTT. Its translation: CASSLSNRVNEKLFF. The J gene is TRBJ1-4, the V gene TRBV27; D is possibly TRBD1 (6 bases). The CDR3 has 15 amino acids. The V and J ends lost 0 bases and 4 bases respectively, with 9 bases between them. Germline loops: CDR1 MNHEY, CDR2 SMNVEV (reference sequence).

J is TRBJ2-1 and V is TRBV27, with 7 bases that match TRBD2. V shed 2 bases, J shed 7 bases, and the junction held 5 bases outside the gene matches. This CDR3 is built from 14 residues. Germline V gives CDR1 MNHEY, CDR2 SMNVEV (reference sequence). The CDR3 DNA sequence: TGTGCCAGCAGTTTAACGGGAGGTCGGAATGAGCAGTTCTTC. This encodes CASSLTGGRNEQFF.

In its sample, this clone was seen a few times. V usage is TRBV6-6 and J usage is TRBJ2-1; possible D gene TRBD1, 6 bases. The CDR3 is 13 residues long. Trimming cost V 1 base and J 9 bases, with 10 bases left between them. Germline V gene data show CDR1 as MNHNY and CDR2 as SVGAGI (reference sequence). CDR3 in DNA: TGTGCCAGCAGTTACTTGGGCAGGGGTGAGCAGTTCTTC. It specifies CASSYLGRGEQFF.

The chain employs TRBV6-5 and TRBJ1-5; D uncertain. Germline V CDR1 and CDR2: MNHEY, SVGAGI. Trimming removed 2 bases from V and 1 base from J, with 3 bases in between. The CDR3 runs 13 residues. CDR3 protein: CASSYRSNQPQHF. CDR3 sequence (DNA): TGTGCCAGCAGTTACCGGAGCAATCAGCCCCAGCATTTT.

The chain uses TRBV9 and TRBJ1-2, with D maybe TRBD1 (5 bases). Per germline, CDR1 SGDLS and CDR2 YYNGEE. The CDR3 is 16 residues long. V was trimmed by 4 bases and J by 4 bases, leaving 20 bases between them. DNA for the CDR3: TGTGCCAGCAGCCCCCCGTTTGGCGACAGACCCTATGGCTACACCTTC. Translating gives CASSPPFGDRPYGYTF.